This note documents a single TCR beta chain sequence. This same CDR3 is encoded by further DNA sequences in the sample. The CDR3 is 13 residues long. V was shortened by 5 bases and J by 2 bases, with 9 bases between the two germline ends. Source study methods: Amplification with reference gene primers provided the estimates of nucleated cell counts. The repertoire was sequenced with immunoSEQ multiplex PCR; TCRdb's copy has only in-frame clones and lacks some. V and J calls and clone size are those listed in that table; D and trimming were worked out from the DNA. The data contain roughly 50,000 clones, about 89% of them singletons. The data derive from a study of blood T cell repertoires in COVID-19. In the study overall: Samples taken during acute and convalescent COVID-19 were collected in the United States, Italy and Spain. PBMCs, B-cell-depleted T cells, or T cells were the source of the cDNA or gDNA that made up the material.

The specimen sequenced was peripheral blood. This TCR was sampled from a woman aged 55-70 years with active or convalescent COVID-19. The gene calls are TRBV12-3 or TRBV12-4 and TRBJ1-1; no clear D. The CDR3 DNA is TGTGCCAGCAGTCTATCGGGTAACACTGAAGCTTTCTTT. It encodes CASSLSGNTEAFF.